The 12 T cell receptor beta chains listed next were all sequenced from one sample in a study of cytomegalovirus exposure and HLA in healthy donors. The PCR ran on 60 Vbeta and 13 Jbeta primers. Assay used: immunoSEQ multiplex PCR; TCRdb lists only in-frame clones, some missing. The sample has about 130,000 clones; approximately 70% are singletons. The sequenced sample was PBMCs. The receptor set was obtained from a woman in her sixties or seventies in good health and CMV-seropositive.

This clone was detected once. This chain connects TRBV7-2 to TRBJ2-1; D is possibly TRBD2 (6 bases). The CDR3 is 13 amino acids. CDR1 and CDR2 from the germline V gene are SGHTA and FQGNSA. V was cut by 0 bases and J by 7 bases, with 7 bases left in between. The DNA for the CDR3 is TGTGCCAGCAGCTTAGCTAGCGGTAATGAGCAGTTCTTC. Protein product: CASSLASGNEQFF.

The CDR3 bases are TGCGCCAGCAGGGAGGGTAACGAGCAGTACTTC. Protein product: CASREGNEQYF. V gene TRBV5-1 combines with J gene TRBJ2-7; a possible D gene is TRBD2 (6 bases). V was trimmed by 5 bases and J by 5 bases, leaving 8 bases between them. The V gene's germline CDR1 is SGHRS and CDR2 YFSETQ. This CDR3 region has 11 residues.

V gene TRBV7-2 combines with J gene TRBJ2-7, with a tentative D call TRBD2 (6 bases). The V end was cut by 4 bases, the J end by 3 bases, with 16 bases between. The CDR3 has 15 residues. Germline CDR1 SGHTA, CDR2 FQGNSA. CDR3 DNA: TGTGCCAGCAGCTCGTATTCTAGCGTGATCTACGAGCAGTACTTC. Its translation: CASSSYSSVIYEQYF.

The chain carries TRBV14 and TRBJ2-5, with 11 nucleotides matching TRBD1. CDR3 size: 13 residues. The V gene end was trimmed by 5 bases and the J gene end by 7 bases; junction bases not matched to a gene: 3. Germline CDR1 and CDR2: SGHDN and FVKESK. The CDR3 sequence is CASSGQGAGTQYF. As DNA, the CDR3 is TGTGCCAGCAGCGGACAGGGGGCGGGGACCCAGTACTTC.

Regarding this clone: Other DNA sequences in this sample translate to the same CDR3. The rearrangement links TRBV18 to TRBJ1-1; 7 bases fit TRBD1. With 6 bases clipped from V and 1 base from J, the junction kept 5 bases outside the gene matches. This CDR3 spans 14 amino acids. Germline lookup yields CDR1 KGHSH and CDR2 LQKENI. This CDR3 reads CASSPGTANTEAFF. CDR3 DNA: TGTGCCAGCTCCCCCGGGACAGCGAACACTGAAGCTTTCTTT.

This chain's CDR3 is CASSSEGVPYEQYF. Written as DNA, the CDR3 is TGTGCCAGCAGCTCCGAGGGGGTTCCCTACGAGCAGTACTTC. This rearrangement joins TRBV12-1 to TRBJ2-7; the table gives TRBD1 as D, unverified against the DNA. TRBV12-1 is termed a pseudogene. The CDR3 is 14 amino acids.

The genes are TRBV9 and TRBJ2-3; a possible D gene is TRBD2 (6 bases). Germline V gene lookup returns CDR1 SGDLS and CDR2 YYNGEE. V was cut by 2 bases and J by 1 base, with 14 bases left in between. This CDR3 is built from 16 residues. CDR3 loop: CASSVRRGAGTDTQYF. For the CDR3, the DNA is TGTGCCAGCAGCGTTAGGCGCGGGGCCGGCACAGATACGCAGTATTTT.

Here the CDR3 DNA reads TGCGCCAGCAGCCCTACTGGGGGGGAAGGACGCACAGATACGCAGTATTTT. It specifies CASSPTGGEGRTDTQYF. The chain recombines TRBV4-1 with TRBJ2-3; 7 bases fit TRBD2. CDR1 and CDR2 (germline): MGHRA, YSYEKL. The CDR3 loop spans 17 amino acids. Germline trimming cut 4 bases from V and 1 base from J; bases unmatched to any gene: 11.

V is TRBV5-5 and J is TRBJ2-7, with D hard to call. CDR1 is SGHKS, CDR2 YYEKEE, per germline (reference sequence). V was trimmed by 0 bases and J by 2 bases, leaving 9 bases between them. CDR3 length equals 14 residues. The CDR3 sequence: CASSLGPSAYEQYF. The CDR3 nucleotides are TGTGCCAGCAGCTTGGGCCCGTCGGCCTACGAGCAGTACTTC.

This clone was seen more than once but under ten times. Different DNA sequences within this sample yield the same CDR3. This chain joins TRBV9 and TRBJ2-1; 7 bases match TRBD2. This CDR3 contains 13 residues. After removal of 5 bases from V and 4 bases from J, the junction contained 3 bases not matched to a gene. In germline, CDR1 is SGDLS, CDR2 YYNGEE. This CDR3 is CASRGGEYNEQFF. CDR3 DNA sequence: TGTGCCAGCAGGGGGGGGGAATACAATGAGCAGTTCTTC.

A word on this clone: At the DNA level, this CDR3 is encoded by other sequences in the same sample as well. The chain carries TRBV7-7 and TRBJ2-5; unclear D gene. From germline, CDR1 is SSHAT and CDR2 FNYEAQ (reference sequence). Trimming took off 3 bases at V and 2 bases at J, with 7 bases between the two ends. The CDR3 runs to 13 residues. The CDR3 loop reads CASSFSSQETQYF. DNA of the CDR3: TGTGCCAGCAGCTTTTCGTCGCAAGAGACCCAGTACTTC.

The chain links TRBV11-2 to TRBJ1-4; no clear D. The germline V and J ends were trimmed by 4 bases and 7 bases, with 16 bases remaining between them. The CDR3 totals 15 residues. Germline V gives CDR1 SGHAT, CDR2 FQNNGV. The CDR3 reads CASSSQRAEPEKLFF. CDR3 coding DNA: TGTGCCAGCAGCTCCCAGAGGGCGGAGCCTGAAAAACTGTTTTTT.